This entry lists 18 T cell receptor beta chains sequenced from one sample in a study of CD8 T cells in Susac syndrome. About 0.45 to 1 ug RNA was reverse transcribed with random hexamers. TCRdb re-called the immunoSEQ multiplex PCR reads through MiXCR, storing one row per CDR3 protein. Altogether 250,000 to 300,000 distinct CDR3 sequences are present, approximately 85% being singletons, with the ten largest covering around 0.21%. The sample taken for sequencing was CD8+ T cells from PBMCs. The receptor set was obtained from a human donor with multiple sclerosis.

The chain joins TRBV6-5 to TRBJ2-5, with TRBD1 matching 9 bases. The CDR3 extends over 15 amino acids. V lost 4 bases to trimming and J lost 3 bases; unmatched junction nucleotides: 6. Germline CDR1 is MNHEY and CDR2 is SVGAGI. DNA for the CDR3: TGTGCCAGCAGTTGGGGAGACAGGGGGGAAGAGACCCAGTACTTC. It is translated as CASSWGDRGEETQYF.

The chain has TRBV5-6 and TRBJ1-5; the D is unclear. CDR1 SGHDT and CDR2 YYEEEE come from the germline V gene. The CDR3 sequence is 13 residues long. Trimming pared 0 bases from V and 5 bases from J, leaving 6 bases between. This CDR3 is CASSLGAHQPQHF. Written as DNA, the CDR3 is TGTGCCAGCAGCTTGGGGGCCCATCAGCCCCAGCATTTT.

J is TRBJ2-1 and V is TRBV7-8, with D tentatively TRBD2 (6 bases). CDR1 is SGHVS, CDR2 FQNEAQ, per germline. Trimming cost V 10 bases and J 6 bases, with 16 bases left between them. This CDR3 spans 13 amino acids. The CDR3 region is CATLGLSANEQFF. In nucleotides, the CDR3 is TGTGCCACCCTGGGACTTTCCGCCAATGAGCAGTTCTTC.

The V and J genes are TRBV20-1 and TRBJ2-7; weak D call: TRBD2 (5 bases). The ends were cut back, 0 bases at V and 2 bases at J, with 11 bases in the middle. Germline values: CDR1 DFQATT, CDR2 SNEGSKA (reference sequence). This CDR3 spans 14 amino acids. CDR3 nucleotide sequence: TGCAGTGCTAGAGATTCTTGGGAGACCTACGAGCAGTACTTC. Its translation: CSARDSWETYEQYF.

This clonotype came up a few times. The genes are TRBV4-3 and TRBJ2-7, with unresolved D. Trimming took 1 base from V and 2 from J, leaving 9 bases between them. Germline lookup yields CDR1 LGHNA and CDR2 YSLEER. This CDR3 comprises 14 residues. Here the CDR3 reads CASSQVNTPYEQYF. CDR3 coding DNA: TGCGCCAGCAGCCAAGTTAATACGCCCTACGAGCAGTACTTC.

The chain employs TRBV6-5 and TRBJ2-1, with D perhaps matching TRBD2 (6 bases). The CDR3 runs to 12 residues. Trimming stripped 0 bases from V and 13 bases from J, with 10 bases between. Germline V gene lookup returns CDR1 MNHEY and CDR2 SVGAGI. CDR3: CASSYSGTVQFF. The CDR3 nucleotides read TGTGCCAGCAGTTACTCCGGGACTGTCCAGTTCTTC.

The V call is TRBV28, the J call TRBJ2-7, with TRBD1 identical over 8 bases. CDR3 length: 14 residues. J lost 3 bases, V lost 3 bases, and 4 bases had no gene match. In germline, CDR1 is MDHEN, CDR2 SYDVKM. CDR3 bases: TGTGCCAGCAGTTTGGACAGGGACCTCTACGAGCAGTACTTC. It yields the protein CASSLDRDLYEQYF.

The chain combines TRBV9 with TRBJ2-1, with TRBD2 matching over 9 bases. Germline lookup yields CDR1 SGDLS and CDR2 YYNGEE. V dropped 2 bases and J dropped 6; count of bases not matched to a gene: 6. The CDR3 loop spans 15 amino acids. DNA of the CDR3: TGTGCCAGCAGCGTCTCTAGCGGGATGGCCAATGAGCAGTTCTTC. Its protein is CASSVSSGMANEQFF.

The V call is TRBV4-3, the J call TRBJ2-1; 11 bases line up with TRBD2. The CDR3 consists of 21 residues. J was trimmed by 9 bases and V by 0 bases; bases with no gene match: 22. CDR1 and CDR2 (germline): LGHNA, YSLEER. CDR3 region: CASSQDTSGSIGLGNPGEQFF. In nucleotides, the CDR3 is TGCGCCAGCAGCCAAGATACTAGCGGGAGTATCGGCTTGGGGAATCCGGGTGAGCAGTTCTTC.

The chain has TRBV6-2 or TRBV6-3 and TRBJ1-4; 9 nucleotides match TRBD1. Germline-derived CDR1 and CDR2 are MNHEY and SVGEGT. Unmatched junction bases numbered 10, after V lost 4 bases and J lost 7 bases. The CDR3 has 16 residues. This chain's CDR3 is CASSSFPQGASEKLFF. CDR3 nucleotide sequence: TGTGCCAGCAGTTCCTTCCCACAGGGGGCGAGTGAAAAACTGTTTTTT.

This rearrangement joins TRBV30 to TRBJ2-1, with TRBD2 matching 9 bases. With 7 bases clipped from V and 2 bases from J, the junction kept 9 bases outside the gene matches. The germline gives CDR1 GTSNPN, CDR2 SVGIG (reference sequence). This CDR3 spans 15 amino acids. CDR3 residues: CASGREGGPYNEQFF. In nucleotides, the CDR3 is TGTGCCTCCGGGCGGGAGGGTGGCCCCTACAATGAGCAGTTCTTC.

The chain is built from TRBV20-1 and TRBJ2-7, with a possible D match to TRBD1 (6 bases). Germline V gene lookup returns CDR1 DFQATT and CDR2 SNEGSKA (reference sequence). This CDR3 spans 19 amino acids. The ends were cut back, 0 bases at V and 7 bases at J, with 31 bases in the middle. The CDR3 bases are TGCAGTGCTAGAGATTTTTTGAATCCAGGGGTCTTCAGCTTGAGGGAGCAGTACTTC. This gives the protein CSARDFLNPGVFSLREQYF.

The rearrangement uses TRBV6-5 and TRBJ1-2; a weak D match, TRBD1 (6 bases). V was pared by 5 bases and J by 7 bases, with 14 bases between. Germline lookup yields CDR1 MNHEY and CDR2 SVGAGI. The length of the CDR3 is 13 residues. CDR3 bases: TGTGCCAGCAGTACAGACAGGATTTTTGGCTACACCTTC. Translation: CASSTDRIFGYTF.

The table lists this clonotype with a count of one. The chain joins TRBV27 to TRBJ2-3; 8 bases are a match to TRBD2. The V and J ends lost 5 bases and 3 bases, in that order; junction bases with no gene match: 7. The germline V gene encodes CDR1 MNHEY and CDR2 SMNVEV (reference sequence). CDR3 size: 15 residues. The CDR3 is CASSLLIAGTDTQYF. The CDR3 DNA reads TGTGCCAGCAGTCTTCTAATAGCGGGAACAGATACGCAGTATTTT.

This clonotype was detected only once. V gene TRBV28 combines with J gene TRBJ1-2; D uncertain. Germline V CDR1 and CDR2: MDHEN, SYDVKM. Deletions cut 2 bases from V and 6 bases from J, with 4 bases between. The CDR3 is 11 residues long. The CDR3 DNA follows: TGTGCCAGCAGTTTAAGGGATGGCTACACCTTC. Its translation: CASSLRDGYTF.

The chain employs TRBV28 and TRBJ2-1, with D perhaps TRBD1 or TRBD2 (5 bases each). There are 15 residues in the CDR3. Germline assignment: CDR1 MDHEN and CDR2 SYDVKM. The V and J ends lost 2 bases and 3 bases respectively, with 11 bases between them. This chain's CDR3 is CASSLGTDCYNEQFF. The CDR3 DNA reads TGTGCCAGCAGTTTAGGGACGGACTGCTACAATGAGCAGTTCTTC.

The chain employs TRBV7-9 and TRBJ2-7; TRBD1 is a possible D gene (6 bases). Germline V lookup: CDR1 SEHNR, CDR2 FQNEAQ (reference sequence). CDR3 length: 15 amino acids. V was clipped by 4 bases and J by 2 bases, with 15 bases between them. The CDR3 here is CASSSIAGTPYEQYF. The DNA for the CDR3 is TGTGCCAGCAGCTCGATCGCCGGGACACCCTACGAGCAGTACTTC.

This chain connects TRBV28 to TRBJ2-6, with D uncertain. Deletions cut 4 bases from V and 0 bases from J, with 7 bases between. This CDR3 region has 15 residues. Germline CDR1 MDHEN, CDR2 SYDVKM. CDR3 DNA sequence: TGTGCCAGCAGTTCCTGGGACTCTGGGGCCAACGTCCTGACTTTC. Its translation is CASSSWDSGANVLTF.